One sample yielded the 13 T cell receptor beta chains listed below, sequenced in a study of identical twins. From the 5' RACE reads, TCRdb called clonotypes with MiXCR, one entry per CDR3 protein. The sample carries approximately 890,000 distinct CDR3 sequences, approximately 13% recorded once. In addition, the sample was reused for a study of yellow fever vaccine responses in identical twins.

Sequences were obtained from PBMCs. Receptor source: a woman younger than 30 in good health.

The chain is built from TRBV10-1 and TRBJ2-7; D gene ambiguous. The CDR3 covers 14 residues. Germline loops: CDR1 WNHNN, CDR2 SYGVQD (reference sequence). Between the trimmed V and J ends, which lost 0 bases and 2 bases, there was a span of 8 bases. CDR3 in amino acids: CASSESWGPYEQYF. The CDR3 region has the DNA TGCGCCAGCAGTGAGTCCTGGGGTCCCTACGAGCAGTACTTC.

There are many counts of this clonotype. This chain uses TRBV20-1 with TRBJ2-3, with 8 bases that match TRBD2. The CDR3 runs to 14 residues. The V segment lost 5 bases and the J segment 7 bases; nucleotides outside the gene matches: 11. Germline V gives CDR1 DFQATT, CDR2 SNEGSKA (reference sequence). CDR3 loop: CSAGPGLVGNTQYF. The CDR3, as DNA: TGCAGTGCTGGGCCGGGACTAGTTGGAAATACGCAGTATTTT.

The V and J genes are TRBV20-1 and TRBJ2-3, with D possibly TRBD2 on 5 matching bases. Trimming pared 0 bases from V and 0 bases from J, leaving 19 bases between. The CDR3 has 18 amino acids. Germline V lookup: CDR1 DFQATT, CDR2 SNEGSKA (reference sequence). The DNA of the CDR3 is TGCAGTGCTAGAGAGATGGCGGGCAAGATCACTAGCACAGATACGCAGTATTTT. Its protein is CSAREMAGKITSTDTQYF.

Ten or more counts support this clonotype. The chain couples TRBV5-1 to TRBJ1-1; D uncertain. The germline gives CDR1 SGHRS, CDR2 YFSETQ. The CDR3 contains 14 residues. V lost 0 bases to trimming and J lost 2 bases, with 8 bases between them. The CDR3, as DNA: TGCGCCAGCAGCTTGGTTCCGGCAAACACTGAAGCTTTCTTT. It encodes CASSLVPANTEAFF. Using reference TRBV5-1 and TRBJ1-1 for the parts outside the CDR3, the full variable domain is KAGVTQTPRYLIKTRGQQVTLSCSPISGHRSVSWYQQTPGQGLQFLFEYFSETQRNKGNFPGRFSGRQFSNSRSEMNVSTLELGDSALYLCASSLVPANTEAFFGQGTRLTVV.

This clonotype was seen more than once but under ten times. The chain links TRBV9 to TRBJ1-2; possibly TRBD1 for D (6 bases). Germline-derived CDR1 and CDR2 are SGDLS and YYNGEE. The CDR3 sequence is 15 residues long. With 3 bases removed from V and 0 bases from J, the gap between germline ends came to 12 bases. CDR3 sequence reads: CASSAYRDTNYGYTF. The CDR3 coding sequence is TGTGCCAGCAGCGCATACAGGGACACTAACTATGGCTACACCTTC.

The genes are TRBV7-2 and TRBJ2-1, with 9 bases matching TRBD2. The CDR3 sequence is 17 residues long. Germline V gene data show CDR1 as SGHTA and CDR2 as FQGNSA. The junction had 12 bases not matched to a gene; V was cut back by 0 bases and J by 9 bases. The CDR3 DNA reads TGTGCCAGCAGCTTAGCGCAAGGCGGGGGGGCCGGACGTGAGCAGTTCTTC. Translated, it gives CASSLAQGGGAGREQFF.

A note on this clonotype: This clone may be a read error of a much larger clone one base away. The genes are TRBV11-2 and TRBJ2-2, with a weak D call TRBD1 (6 bases). This CDR3 comprises 19 residues. The V gene lost 3 bases and the J gene lost 7 bases, with 27 bases spanning the gap. Looked up from germline, CDR1 is SGHAT and CDR2 is FQNNGV. The CDR3 reads CASSFPEVRDNRVIGELFF. Here the CDR3 DNA reads TGTGCCAGCAGCTTCCCGGAAGTCCGGGACAACCGAGTCATCGGGGAGCTGTTTTTT.

This chain connects TRBV7-9 to TRBJ1-1, with unresolved D. V was pared by 6 bases and J by 1 base, with 9 bases between. The V gene's germline CDR1 is SEHNR and CDR2 FQNEAQ (reference sequence). The CDR3 contains 13 residues. The CDR3 DNA reads TGTGCCAGCAGTCCGGACTGGAACACTGAAGCTTTCTTT. This gives the protein CASSPDWNTEAFF.

V usage is TRBV9 and J usage is TRBJ2-1; 10 bases map to TRBD2. The germline gives CDR1 SGDLS, CDR2 YYNGEE. The CDR3 loop spans 18 amino acids. With 1 base clipped from V and 9 bases from J, the junction kept 16 bases outside the gene matches. The CDR3 nucleotides read TGTGCCAGCAGCGTATCACCTGGGGGGACTAGCGTGATTGGTGAGCAGTTCTTC. Residues: CASSVSPGGTSVIGEQFF.

Ten or more counts support this clonotype. The rearrangement links TRBV7-8 to TRBJ2-1; 9 nucleotides line up with TRBD2. Germline loops: CDR1 SGHVS, CDR2 FQNEAQ. The CDR3 is made up of 18 amino acids. With 2 bases clipped from V and 7 bases from J, the junction kept 15 bases outside the gene matches. CDR3 sequence: CASSLPPSASGIRNEQFF. The DNA of the CDR3 is TGTGCCAGCAGCTTACCCCCGAGTGCTAGCGGGATCAGGAATGAGCAGTTCTTC.

This clonotype was seen only a few times. The J gene is TRBJ2-1, the V gene TRBV6-2 or TRBV6-3, with 7 bases lining up with TRBD1. The CDR3 is 15 residues long. Germline loops: CDR1 MNHEY, CDR2 SVGEGT. J gave up 5 bases and V 6 bases, and 10 bases lay outside the gene matches. The DNA for the CDR3 is TGTGCCAGCAGGGAATACAGGGGTGGGAACAATGAGCAGTTCTTC. Translation: CASREYRGGNNEQFF.

This clonotype came up a few times. The chain couples TRBV10-1 to TRBJ2-3, with unresolved D. Trimming pared 3 bases from V and 2 bases from J, leaving 12 bases between. Per the germline V gene, CDR1 is WNHNN and CDR2 is SYGVQD (reference sequence). The CDR3 is 15 residues long. The CDR3, as DNA: TGCGCCAGCAGTGAATTGGGTACGGACACAGATACGCAGTATTTT. Translating gives CASSELGTDTDTQYF.

This clonotype was detected only a few times. The chain has TRBV29-1 and TRBJ2-1; 8 bases are a match to TRBD2. The trim removed 5 bases at V and 3 bases at J, leaving 6 bases unmatched. The CDR3 has 14 amino acids. Per germline, CDR1 SQVTM and CDR2 ANQGSEA. The CDR3 is CSVFSGTYYNEQFF. In nucleotides, the CDR3 is TGCAGCGTTTTTAGCGGGACTTACTACAATGAGCAGTTCTTC.